This is a list of T cell receptor beta chains from one sample in a study of identical twins. MiXCR, applied by TCRdb to the 5' RACE reads, yields one record per CDR3 protein. The sample lists 400,000 to 500,000 distinct CDR3 sequences; roughly an eighth were seen once. The same specimen was also included in a second study, on yellow fever vaccine responses in identical twins.

What was sequenced was CD4+ T cells sorted from blood. The receptor set was obtained from a woman younger than 30 in good health. Each CDR3 is given with its conserved first and last residue. A D gene is named only where the DNA matches it firmly. Not every row has a clone size; where given, it reads once, few, many or a size class.

clone_size d_call j_call v_call cdr3_aa cdr3_nt
. . TRBJ2-5 TRBV7-2 CASRPGLSMYQETQYF TGTGCCAGCAGGCCTGGACTTAGCATGTACCAAGAGACCCAGTACTTC
few . TRBJ2-1 TRBV11-2 CASSLEWQKYNEQFF TGTGCCAGCAGCTTAGAATGGCAAAAATACAATGAGCAGTTCTTC
. TRBD1 TRBJ2-7 TRBV5-1 CASSLAGARGHEQYF TGCGCCAGCAGCTTGGCCGGGGCCAGGGGGCACGAGCAGTACTTC
once . TRBJ2-7 TRBV7-2 CASSLEGGRSDEQYF TGTGCCAGCAGCTTAGAGGGGGGGCGGTCGGACGAGCAGTACTTC
. . TRBJ1-5 TRBV27 CASRFPRQSSQPQHF TGTGCCAGCAGATTTCCACGACAGTCCTCACAGCCCCAGCATTTT
. . TRBJ1-2 TRBV3-1 CASSPGGSWGYTF TGTGCCAGCAGCCCGGGAGGTTCCTGGGGCTACACCTTC
. . TRBJ2-7 TRBV25-1 CASSDTGRTYEQYF TGTGCCAGCAGTGACACGGGACGAACCTACGAGCAGTACTTC
. TRBD2 TRBJ2-7 TRBV10-3 CAISESGTSGYYSYEQYF TGTGCCATCAGTGAGTCTGGGACTAGCGGGTACTACTCCTACGAGCAGTACTTC
many . TRBJ1-3 TRBV5-1 CASSLSGGGNTIYF TGCGCCAGCAGCTTGTCGGGGGGCGGAAACACCATATATTTT
. TRBD1 TRBJ2-1 TRBV5-1 CASSLQRTGVNEQFF TGCGCCAGCAGCTTGCAGCGGACAGGGGTAAATGAGCAGTTCTTC
many . TRBJ1-4 TRBV5-1 CASSYRDRNEKLFF TGCGCCAGCAGCTACAGGGACCGAAATGAAAAACTGTTTTTT
few TRBD2 TRBJ2-3 TRBV11-2 CASSVMPQLAGVSDTQYF TGTGCCAGCAGCGTAATGCCCCAACTAGCGGGGGTTTCAGATACGCAGTATTTT
. . TRBJ1-5 TRBV19 CASSRGRSRYQPQHF TGTGCCAGTAGTAGAGGCAGGAGCAGATATCAGCCCCAGCATTTT
few TRBD1 TRBJ2-3 TRBV29-1 CSAGAGTGGDTQYF TGCAGCGCCGGAGCCGGGACAGGGGGAGATACGCAGTATTTT
few . TRBJ1-2 TRBV11-2 CASSPSPTPNLGYTF TGTGCCAGCAGCCCAAGCCCGACTCCTAATCTGGGCTACACCTTC
many TRBD1 TRBJ1-1 TRBV5-1 CASSTGQGIYTEAFF TGCGCCAGCAGCACGGGACAGGGTATTTACACTGAAGCTTTCTTT
many . TRBJ2-7 TRBV5-1 CASSRTTYEQYF TGTGCCAGCAGCCGGACTACCTACGAGCAGTACTTC
. . TRBJ2-5 TRBV28 CASSEVLKTQYF TGTGCCAGCAGTGAGGTTTTAAAGACCCAGTACTTC
. . TRBJ2-7 TRBV6-2/TRBV6-3 CASSSGTSTEQYF TGTGCCAGCAGCTCCGGGACTTCTACCGAGCAGTACTTC
many . TRBJ2-5 TRBV12-3/TRBV12-4 CASSLGGDRETQYF TGTGCCAGCAGTTTAGGGGGCGATCGAGAGACCCAGTACTTC
. TRBD1 TRBJ2-7 TRBV20-1 CSASRQGQSYEQYF TGCAGTGCTAGCCGACAGGGGCAGAGTTACGAGCAGTACTTC
. TRBD1 TRBJ2-7 TRBV7-9 CASSRDREIYEQYF TGTGCCAGCAGCCGGGACAGGGAAATCTACGAGCAGTACTTC
. TRBD2 TRBJ2-7 TRBV12-3/TRBV12-4 CASILSGDGPYEQYF TGTGCCAGCATTTTAAGCGGGGACGGGCCCTACGAGCAGTACTTC
few TRBD2 TRBJ2-5 TRBV5-1 CASSYGTSGEETQYF TGCGCCAGCAGCTACGGGACTAGCGGAGAAGAGACCCAGTACTTC
. . TRBJ2-1 TRBV6-2/TRBV6-3 CASIGGADSYNEQFF TGTGCCAGCATTGGCGGGGCGGACTCCTACAATGAGCAGTTCTTC
. . TRBJ2-3 TRBV4-3 CASSPRDIATDTQYF TGCGCCAGCAGTCCCCGGGACATTGCCACAGATACGCAGTATTTT
once TRBD1 TRBJ1-6 TRBV6-5 CASKGGLSPLHF TGTGCCAGCAAAGGGGGCTTGTCACCCCTCCACTTT
. TRBD1 TRBJ2-7 TRBV7-9 CASSLAFGTAPYEQYF TGTGCCAGCAGCTTAGCGTTCGGGACAGCCCCTTACGAGCAGTACTTC
. TRBD1 TRBJ2-1 TRBV2 CASSKGTEGSYNEQFF TGTGCCAGCAGTAAAGGGACAGAAGGGTCCTACAATGAGCAGTTCTTC
many . TRBJ1-2 TRBV6-5 CASSYYGYGYTF TGTGCCAGCAGTTACTACGGGTATGGCTACACCTTC
few . TRBJ2-2 TRBV5-1 CASSLVASESNTGELFF TGCGCCAGCAGCTTGGTGGCTAGCGAGTCGAACACCGGGGAGCTGTTTTTT
few . TRBJ1-6 TRBV20-1 CSAQKQGGTYNSPLHF TGCAGTGCCCAAAAACAGGGAGGGACCTATAATTCACCCCTCCACTTT
. TRBD1 TRBJ2-7 TRBV30 CAWRRQGPEQYF TGTGCCTGGAGAAGACAGGGGCCCGAGCAGTACTTC
many . TRBJ2-7 TRBV20-1 CSAQTGYEQYF TGCAGTGCTCAGACGGGCTACGAGCAGTACTTC
few TRBD1 TRBJ1-1 TRBV6-2/TRBV6-3 CASSWDSGLTEAFF TGTGCCAGCAGCTGGGACAGCGGTCTCACTGAAGCTTTCTTT
. . TRBJ2-3 TRBV29-1 CSVAAGTRRGDTQYF TGCAGCGTTGCGGCCGGGACTCGCAGGGGGGATACGCAGTATTTT
. TRBD2 TRBJ2-2 TRBV12-3/TRBV12-4 CASRDLLAGGNTEELFF TGTGCCAGCAGGGACTTGCTAGCGGGGGGGAACACCGAGGAGCTGTTTTTT
few TRBD2 TRBJ2-1 TRBV5-1 CASSLPRLAGYNEQFF TGCGCCAGCAGCTTACCGCGACTAGCGGGATACAATGAGCAGTTCTTC
few TRBD2 TRBJ2-1 TRBV3-1 CACSQDAPSGGAVEQFF TGTGCCTGCAGCCAAGATGCCCCGAGCGGGGGGGCGGTTGAGCAGTTCTTC
few TRBD1 TRBJ1-1 TRBV20-1 CSARRQGAKVLTEAFF TGCAGTGCTAGAAGACAGGGGGCAAAGGTGTTGACTGAAGCTTTCTTT
. TRBD2 TRBJ2-5 TRBV30 CAWSARAGGYQETQYF TGTGCCTGGAGCGCCCGAGCGGGAGGATACCAAGAGACCCAGTACTTC
many TRBD1 TRBJ2-7 TRBV12-3/TRBV12-4 CASSHRDSSYEQYF TGTGCCAGCAGTCACCGGGACAGCTCCTACGAGCAGTACTTC